This TCR beta chain stems from a study of blood T cell repertoires in COVID-19. This CDR3 spans 15 amino acids. Trimming took 6 bases from V and 4 from J, leaving 16 bases between them. Germline CDR1 SGHVS, CDR2 FNYEAQ. Per the original data handling: Estimation of nucleated cell counts relied on the amplification of reference gene primers. Clones were read by immunoSEQ multiplex PCR, and TCRdb kept only the in-frame ones, dropping some. V, J and clone size are taken as reported in that table, and D and trimming were inferred from the DNA itself. This sample yields a few hundred thousand clones, of which about four fifths are seen a single time; approximately 1.3% belongs to the top ten.

Source material: peripheral blood. V gene TRBV7-6 combines with J gene TRBJ1-3; D uncertain. The source is a woman aged 45-60 years with acute or convalescent COVID-19. The CDR3 spells CASSSYHSVGNTIYF. CDR3 bases: TGTGCCAGCAGTTCCTACCATTCGGTAGGAAACACCATATATTTT.